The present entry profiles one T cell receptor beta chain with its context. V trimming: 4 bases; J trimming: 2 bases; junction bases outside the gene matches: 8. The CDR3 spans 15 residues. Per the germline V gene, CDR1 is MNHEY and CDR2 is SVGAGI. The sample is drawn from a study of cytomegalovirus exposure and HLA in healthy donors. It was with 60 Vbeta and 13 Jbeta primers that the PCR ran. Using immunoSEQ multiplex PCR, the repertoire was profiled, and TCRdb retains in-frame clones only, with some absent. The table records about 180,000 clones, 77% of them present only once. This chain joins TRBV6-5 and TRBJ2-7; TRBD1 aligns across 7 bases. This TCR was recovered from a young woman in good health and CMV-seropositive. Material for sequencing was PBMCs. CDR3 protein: CASSSGTVGTYEQYF. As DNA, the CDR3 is TGTGCCAGCAGTTCCGGGACAGTGGGTACCTACGAGCAGTACTTC.